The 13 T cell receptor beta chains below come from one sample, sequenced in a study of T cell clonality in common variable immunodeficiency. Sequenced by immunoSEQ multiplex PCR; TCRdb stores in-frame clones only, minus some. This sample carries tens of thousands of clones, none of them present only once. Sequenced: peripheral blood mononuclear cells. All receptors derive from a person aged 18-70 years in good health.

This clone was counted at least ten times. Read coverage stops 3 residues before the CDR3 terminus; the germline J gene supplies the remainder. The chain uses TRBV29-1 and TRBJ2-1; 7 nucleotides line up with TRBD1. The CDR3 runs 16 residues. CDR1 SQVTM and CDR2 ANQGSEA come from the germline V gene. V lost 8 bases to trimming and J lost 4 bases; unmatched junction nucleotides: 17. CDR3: CSTQPPGTDAYNEQFF. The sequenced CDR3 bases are TGCAGCACCCAGCCCCCCGGGACAGATGCATACAATGAG.

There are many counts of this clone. The CDR3 region is CASSLAKPGAFF. The CDR3 bases that were read are TGTGCCAGCAGCTTAGCAAAGCCGGGA. The V and J genes are TRBV5-4 and TRBJ1-1, with no clear D. The read halts 3 residues ahead of the CDR3 end, with the missing end drawn from the germline J gene. The CDR3 length is 12 residues. The germline V gene has CDR1 SGHNT and CDR2 YYREEE (reference sequence).

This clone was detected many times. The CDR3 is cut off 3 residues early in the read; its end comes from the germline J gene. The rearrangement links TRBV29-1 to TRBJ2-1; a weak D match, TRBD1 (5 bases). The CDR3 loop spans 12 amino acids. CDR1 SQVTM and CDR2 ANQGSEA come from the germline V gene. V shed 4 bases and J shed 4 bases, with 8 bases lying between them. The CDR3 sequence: CSVGAGYNEQFF. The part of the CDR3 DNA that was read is TGCAGCGTTGGGGCAGGGTACAATGAG.

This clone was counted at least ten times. CDR3: CASSPSQGGGTDTQYF. The CDR3 bases that were read are TGTGCCAGCTCACCGAGTCAGGGAGGTGGCACAGATACG. The J gene is TRBJ2-3, the V gene TRBV18; possibly TRBD2 for D (6 bases). The read terminates 3 residues ahead of where the CDR3 ends, so the germline J gene completes it. In germline, CDR1 is KGHSH, CDR2 LQKENI. The CDR3 covers 16 residues. The V end lost 3 bases, the J end lost 1 base, and 14 bases lay between the germline ends.

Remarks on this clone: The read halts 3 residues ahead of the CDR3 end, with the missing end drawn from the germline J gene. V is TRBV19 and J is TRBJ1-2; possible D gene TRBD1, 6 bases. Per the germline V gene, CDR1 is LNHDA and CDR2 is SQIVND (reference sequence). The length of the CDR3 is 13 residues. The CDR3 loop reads CASRDSPDRGYTF. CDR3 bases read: TGTGCCAGTAGGGACAGCCCTGATAGGGGC.

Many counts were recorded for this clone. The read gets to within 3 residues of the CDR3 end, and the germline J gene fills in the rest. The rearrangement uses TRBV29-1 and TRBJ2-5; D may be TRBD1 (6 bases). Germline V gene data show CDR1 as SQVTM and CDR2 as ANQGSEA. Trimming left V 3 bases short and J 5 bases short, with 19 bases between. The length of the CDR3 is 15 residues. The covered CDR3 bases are TGCAGCGTTGAGGGTGGCCCAGGGGTTGGCGAGACC. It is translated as CSVEGGPGVGET. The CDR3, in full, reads CSVEGGPGVGETQYF.

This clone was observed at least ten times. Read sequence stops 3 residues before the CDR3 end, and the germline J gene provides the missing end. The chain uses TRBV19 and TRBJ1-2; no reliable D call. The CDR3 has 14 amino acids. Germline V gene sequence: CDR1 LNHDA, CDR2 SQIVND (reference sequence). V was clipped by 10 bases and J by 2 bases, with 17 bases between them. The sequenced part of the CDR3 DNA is TGTGCCACTGAAGCCAGGCGATCCAACTATGGC. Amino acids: CATEARRSNYG. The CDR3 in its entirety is CATEARRSNYGYTF.

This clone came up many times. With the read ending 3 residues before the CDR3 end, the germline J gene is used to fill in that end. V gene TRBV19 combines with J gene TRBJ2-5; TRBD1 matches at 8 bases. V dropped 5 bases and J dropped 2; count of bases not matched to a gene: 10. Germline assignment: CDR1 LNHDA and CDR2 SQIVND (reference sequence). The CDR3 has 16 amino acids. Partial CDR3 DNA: TGTGCCAGTAGTCTACTGAGACAGGGGCCACAAGAGACC. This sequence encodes CASSLLRQGPQET. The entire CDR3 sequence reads CASSLLRQGPQETQYF. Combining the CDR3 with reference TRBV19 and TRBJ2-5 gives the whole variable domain DGGITQSPKYLFRKEGQNVTLSCEQNLNHDAMYWYRQDPGQGLRLIYYSQIVNDFQKGDIAEGYSVSREKKESFPLTVTSAQKNPTAFYLCASSLLRQGPQETQYFGPGTRLLVL.

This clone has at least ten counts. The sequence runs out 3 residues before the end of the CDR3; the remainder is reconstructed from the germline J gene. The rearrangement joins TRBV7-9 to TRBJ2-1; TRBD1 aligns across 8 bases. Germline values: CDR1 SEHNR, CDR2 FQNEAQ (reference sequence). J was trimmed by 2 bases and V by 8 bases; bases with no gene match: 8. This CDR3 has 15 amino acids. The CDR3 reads CASAPPGGPYNEQFF. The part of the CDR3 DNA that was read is TGTGCCAGCGCTCCACCAGGGGGCCCCTACAATGAG. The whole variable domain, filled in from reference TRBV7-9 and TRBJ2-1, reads DTGVSQNPRHKITKRGQNVTFRCDPISEHNRLYWYRQTLGQGPEFLTYFQNEAQLEKSRLLSDRFSAERPKGSFSTLEIQRTEQGDSAMYLCASAPPGGPYNEQFFGPGTRLTVL.

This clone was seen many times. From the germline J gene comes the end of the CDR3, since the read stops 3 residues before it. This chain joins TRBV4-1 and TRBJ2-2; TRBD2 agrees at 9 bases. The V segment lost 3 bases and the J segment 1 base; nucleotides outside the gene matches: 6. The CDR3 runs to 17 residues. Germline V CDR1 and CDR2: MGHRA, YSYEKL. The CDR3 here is CASSQQTSGWNTGELFF. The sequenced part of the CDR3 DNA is TGCGCCAGCAGCCAGCAAACTAGCGGGTGGAACACCGGGGAG.

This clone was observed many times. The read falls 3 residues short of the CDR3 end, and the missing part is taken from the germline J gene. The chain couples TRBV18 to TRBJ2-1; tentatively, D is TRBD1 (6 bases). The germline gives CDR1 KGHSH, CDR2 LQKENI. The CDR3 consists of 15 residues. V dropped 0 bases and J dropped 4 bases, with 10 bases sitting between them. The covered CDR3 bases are TGTGCCAGCTCACCACCGACCAGGGGATACAATGAG. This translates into CASSPPTRGYNE. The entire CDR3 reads CASSPPTRGYNEQFF.

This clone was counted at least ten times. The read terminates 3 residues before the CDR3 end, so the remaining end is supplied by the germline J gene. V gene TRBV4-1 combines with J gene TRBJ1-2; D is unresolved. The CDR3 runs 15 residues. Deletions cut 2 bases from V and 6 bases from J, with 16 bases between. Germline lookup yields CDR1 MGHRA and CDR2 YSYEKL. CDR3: CASSQPQSGNNGYTF. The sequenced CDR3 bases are TGCGCCAGCAGCCAACCCCAAAGCGGGAACAATGGC.

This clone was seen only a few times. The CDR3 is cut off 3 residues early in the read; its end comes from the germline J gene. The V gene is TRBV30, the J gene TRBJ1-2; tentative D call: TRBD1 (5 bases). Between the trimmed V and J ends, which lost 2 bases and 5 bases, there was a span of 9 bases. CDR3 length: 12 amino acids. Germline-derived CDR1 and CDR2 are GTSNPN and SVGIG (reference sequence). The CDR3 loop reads CAWSPGRYGYTF. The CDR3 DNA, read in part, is TGTGCCTGGAGTCCAGGGCGATATGGC. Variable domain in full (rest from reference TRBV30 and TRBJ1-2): SQTIHQWPATLVQPVGSPLSLECTVEGTSNPNLYWYRQAAGRGLQLLFYSVGIGQISSEVPQNLSASRPQDRQFILSSKKLLLSDSGFYLCAWSPGRYGYTFGSGTRLTVV.